These 25 T cell receptor beta chains came from one sample sequenced in a study of shared clonotypes between healthy human individuals. TCRdb's copy holds only in-frame clones and misses some; the assay was immunoSEQ multiplex PCR. Seen here are approximately 1.5 million clones, 95% to 99% observed once, and the top ten hold 0.45%. Sequenced sample: naive CD4+ T cells sorted from blood. Subset in this sample: CD45RA+ positively selected. The receptors were gathered from a man aged 25 to 40 in good health.

The chain recombines TRBV5-1 with TRBJ2-3, with 7 bases identical to TRBD2. The CDR3 loop spans 16 amino acids. Trimming took 1 base from V and 4 from J; bases not matched to a gene: 9. Germline CDR1 is SGHRS and CDR2 is YFSETQ. The CDR3 DNA follows: TGCGCCAGCAGCTTGAGCGGGATTATTCGGGCAGATACGCAGTATTTT. Its translation: CASSLSGIIRADTQYF.

This sequence joins TRBV28 and TRBJ1-1, with 8 bases matching TRBD1. The CDR3 totals 14 residues. Germline V gives CDR1 MDHEN, CDR2 SYDVKM. Trimming took 7 bases from V and 1 from J; bases not matched to a gene: 5. The CDR3 DNA reads TGTGCCAGCAAAGCAGGGACAGGGAACACTGAAGCTTTCTTT. Encoded protein: CASKAGTGNTEAFF.

Remarks on this clone: This same CDR3 is encoded by further DNA sequences in the sample. The rearrangement links TRBV2 to TRBJ2-7; possible D gene TRBD2, 6 bases. V lost 6 bases and J 2 bases, leaving 8 bases between the germline ends. The CDR3 is 12 residues long. Germline CDR1 reads SNHLY; CDR2 reads FYNNEI. Here the CDR3 reads CASRDYPYEQYF. The CDR3, as DNA: TGTGCCAGCAGGGACTATCCCTACGAGCAGTACTTC.

Only one count was recorded for this clone. This sequence joins TRBV10-1 and TRBJ1-1; D gene uncertain. Trimming stripped 5 bases from V and 11 bases from J, with 18 bases between. CDR1 is WNHNN, CDR2 SYGVQD, per germline (reference sequence). The CDR3 totals 13 residues. The CDR3: CASSPPDSSWAFF. The CDR3, as DNA: TGCGCCAGCAGTCCCCCCGACTCATCATGGGCTTTCTTT.

The gene calls are TRBV18 and TRBJ2-1; 10 bases are shared with TRBD1. Germline CDR1 and CDR2: KGHSH and LQKENI. V was clipped by 1 base and J by 6 bases; unmatched bases: 6. The CDR3 runs to 16 residues. CDR3 nucleotides: TGTGCCAGCTCACCACGCGGGACAGGGGCTTTCAATGAGCAGTTCTTC. Translated, it gives CASSPRGTGAFNEQFF.

The V call is TRBV11-1, the J call TRBJ2-7; TRBD1 aligns across 8 bases. The V segment lost 3 bases and the J segment 4 bases; nucleotides outside the gene matches: 5. This CDR3 has 14 amino acids. CDR1 and CDR2 (germline): SGHAT, FQDESV (reference sequence). CDR3 sequence: CASSLGQVTYEQYF. For the CDR3, the DNA is TGTGCCAGCAGCTTGGGACAGGTAACATACGAGCAGTACTTC.

This chain connects TRBV29-1 to TRBJ2-7, with 8 nucleotides matching TRBD1. CDR1 is SQVTM, CDR2 ANQGSEA, per germline. Trimming removed 4 bases from V and 3 bases from J; junction bases left unmatched: 8. This CDR3 has 14 residues. CDR3 region: CSVVLRQGIYEQYF. The CDR3 coding sequence is TGCAGCGTTGTTCTTAGACAGGGGATCTACGAGCAGTACTTC.

This chain uses TRBV2 with TRBJ2-5; no clear D. Trimming pared 6 bases from V and 0 bases from J, leaving 11 bases between. The germline V gene encodes CDR1 SNHLY and CDR2 FYNNEI. There are 14 residues in the CDR3. CDR3 bases: TGTGCCAGCAGCAAGACCCAGTACCAAGAGACCCAGTACTTC. Residues: CASSKTQYQETQYF.

J is TRBJ2-3 and V is TRBV5-1, with no clear D. The V and J ends lost 0 bases and 3 bases respectively, with 8 bases between them. Germline V gene data show CDR1 as SGHRS and CDR2 as YFSETQ. The CDR3 runs to 14 residues. The CDR3, as DNA: TGCGCCAGCAGCTTGGGTGGCGAGACAGATACGCAGTATTTT. This gives the protein CASSLGGETDTQYF. Complete variable domain (other parts from reference TRBV5-1 and TRBJ2-3): KAGVTQTPRYLIKTRGQQVTLSCSPISGHRSVSWYQQTPGQGLQFLFEYFSETQRNKGNFPGRFSGRQFSNSRSEMNVSTLELGDSALYLCASSLGGETDTQYFGPGTRLTVL.

The chain employs TRBV18 and TRBJ2-5; 8 bases map to TRBD1. Germline V gene sequence: CDR1 KGHSH, CDR2 LQKENI. Trimming removed 2 bases from V and 2 bases from J; junction bases left unmatched: 10. The CDR3 length is 17 residues. CDR3: CASSPRGQGAKQETQYF. CDR3 nucleotides: TGTGCCAGCTCACCAAGAGGACAGGGAGCTAAACAAGAGACCCAGTACTTC.

Comments on this clone: A read error may produce the germline difference seen at one junction end. This chain connects TRBV5-1 to TRBJ1-2; D may be TRBD1 (5 bases). The CDR3 sequence is 11 residues long. The germline V gene has CDR1 SGHRS and CDR2 YFSETQ. DNA of the CDR3: TGCGCCAGCAGCATAGGGACGGTGCTATCCTTC. Its translation: CASSIGTVLSF.

Turning to this clone: Other nucleotide sequences from this sample produce the same CDR3. The chain couples TRBV10-3 to TRBJ2-3; D not resolved. V shed 3 bases and J shed 5 bases, with 3 bases lying between them. Germline loops: CDR1 ENHRY, CDR2 SYGVKD. The length of the CDR3 is 11 residues. CDR3 coding DNA: TGTGCCATCAGTGACTTAGATACGCAGTATTTT. Its translation is CAISDLDTQYF.

The table lists this clone with a count of one. This rearrangement joins TRBV4-3 to TRBJ2-1, with D unclear. Trimming shortened V by 4 bases and J by 5 bases, and 12 bases separated the two germline ends. The CDR3 totals 14 residues. In germline, CDR1 is LGHNA, CDR2 YSLEER. CDR3 DNA: TGCGCCAGCAGCCGTCAACATGGAAACAATGAGCAGTTCTTC. Residues: CASSRQHGNNEQFF.

The gene calls are TRBV5-1 and TRBJ1-1; TRBD1 matches 7 bases. Germline V gene data show CDR1 as SGHRS and CDR2 as YFSETQ. This CDR3 region has 14 residues. V was clipped by 6 bases and J by 1 base; unmatched bases: 6. CDR3 amino acids: CASTGQVSNTEAFF. The CDR3 DNA reads as TGCGCCAGCACCGGACAGGTTTCGAACACTGAAGCTTTCTTT.

The chain uses TRBV9 and TRBJ2-7; TRBD2 matches 9 bases. V dropped 4 bases and J dropped 4; count of bases not matched to a gene: 18. Germline V CDR1 and CDR2: SGDLS, YYNGEE. The CDR3 covers 18 residues. DNA for the CDR3: TGTGCCAGCAGCCGGACGGATTTCGTCGCTAGCGGGGAGTACGAGCAGTACTTC. It specifies CASSRTDFVASGEYEQYF.

The J gene is TRBJ1-2, the V gene TRBV27, with 10 bases lining up with TRBD1. The CDR3 is made up of 16 amino acids. Losses at the gene ends were 4 bases for V and 6 bases for J; bases not matched to a gene: 11. Per germline, CDR1 MNHEY and CDR2 SMNVEV (reference sequence). CDR3 bases: TGTGCCAGCAGTTCCTTTTGGACAGGGGGATTCGATGGCTACACCTTC. Translating it yields CASSSFWTGGFDGYTF.

The chain has TRBV30 and TRBJ2-3; 9 nucleotides match TRBD1. Germline CDR1 and CDR2: GTSNPN and SVGIG (reference sequence). This CDR3 region has 15 residues. V lost 4 bases to trimming and J lost 2 bases; unmatched junction nucleotides: 7. The CDR3 loop reads CAWNPGQGYTDTQYF. DNA for the CDR3: TGTGCCTGGAATCCGGGACAGGGCTACACAGATACGCAGTATTTT.

J is TRBJ2-2 and V is TRBV11-2; 8 bases are shared with TRBD2. CDR1 and CDR2 from the germline V gene are SGHAT and FQNNGV. Trimming removed 1 base from V and 6 bases from J; junction bases left unmatched: 7. The CDR3 runs to 16 residues. DNA for the CDR3: TGTGCCAGCAGCTTAGCTGCGGGAGGAAGGTCCGGGGAGCTGTTTTTT. It translates to CASSLAAGGRSGELFF.

J is TRBJ2-5 and V is TRBV7-9, with D possibly TRBD2 on 5 matching bases. The CDR3 extends over 18 amino acids. The V end was cut by 1 base, the J end by 1 base, with 19 bases between. Germline V gene lookup returns CDR1 SEHNR and CDR2 FQNEAQ (reference sequence). CDR3 nucleotides: TGTGCCAGCAGCTTAGTAATGAATAGCGAGTCGTCCCAAGAGACCCAGTACTTC. This gives the protein CASSLVMNSESSQETQYF.

This chain connects TRBV7-8 to TRBJ2-2, with 7 bases lining up with TRBD2. Germline V gene sequence: CDR1 SGHVS, CDR2 FQNEAQ. With V trimmed by 5 bases and J by 1 base, 7 bases remained unmatched. The CDR3 contains 16 residues. The CDR3 region has the DNA TGTGCCAGCAGCGTAAATCTAGCGGTGAACACCGGGGAGCTGTTTTTT. Residues: CASSVNLAVNTGELFF.

This clone was observed a few times. The rearrangement joins TRBV14 to TRBJ2-7; TRBD2 agrees at 7 bases. The V gene's germline CDR1 is SGHDN and CDR2 FVKESK. CDR3 length: 15 residues. J was trimmed by 7 bases and V by 1 base; bases with no gene match: 10. DNA for the CDR3: TGTGCCAGCAGCCAAGTACTGGGACCAGCGGGAGAGCAGTACTTC. It specifies CASSQVLGPAGEQYF.

The V and J genes are TRBV5-1 and TRBJ1-5, with no clear D. CDR1 is SGHRS, CDR2 YFSETQ, per germline. This CDR3 has 14 amino acids. V lost 0 bases, J lost 6 bases, and 10 bases lay in between. CDR3 in DNA: TGCGCCAGCAGCTTGGACAGTGGTAGTCAGCCCCAGCATTTT. The encoded protein is CASSLDSGSQPQHF.

Concerning this clone: The same CDR3 arises from other DNA sequences in this sample as well. The chain has TRBV5-1 and TRBJ2-3; the D is unclear. The germline V and J ends were trimmed by 0 bases and 3 bases, with 5 bases remaining between them. The germline gives CDR1 SGHRS, CDR2 YFSETQ. The CDR3 is 13 amino acids. The CDR3 nucleotides read TGCGCCAGCAGCTTGGGCTCGACAGATACGCAGTATTTT. Protein: CASSLGSTDTQYF.

Notes on this clone: The same CDR3 can be traced to other DNA sequences in this sample. The V gene is TRBV2, the J gene TRBJ1-2, with D possibly matching TRBD1 (6 bases). The germline gives CDR1 SNHLY, CDR2 FYNNEI. Trimming removed 3 bases at V and 4 bases at J, with 6 bases between. The CDR3 is made up of 12 amino acids. DNA for the CDR3: TGTGCCAGCAGTGACAGGGGCTATGGCTACACCTTC. It yields the protein CASSDRGYGYTF.

CDR3 in DNA: TGTGCCAGCAGCTCCGGCTGGGGGCTAGCGGGAGGGCAGGGGCACAATGAGCAGTTCTTC. Its protein product is CASSSGWGLAGGQGHNEQFF. The rearrangement joins TRBV7-3 to TRBJ2-1; 12 bases fit TRBD2. Per the germline V gene, CDR1 is SGHTA and CDR2 is FQGTGA. Trimming cost V 4 bases and J 5 bases; bases outside gene matches: 18. CDR3 length: 20 amino acids.